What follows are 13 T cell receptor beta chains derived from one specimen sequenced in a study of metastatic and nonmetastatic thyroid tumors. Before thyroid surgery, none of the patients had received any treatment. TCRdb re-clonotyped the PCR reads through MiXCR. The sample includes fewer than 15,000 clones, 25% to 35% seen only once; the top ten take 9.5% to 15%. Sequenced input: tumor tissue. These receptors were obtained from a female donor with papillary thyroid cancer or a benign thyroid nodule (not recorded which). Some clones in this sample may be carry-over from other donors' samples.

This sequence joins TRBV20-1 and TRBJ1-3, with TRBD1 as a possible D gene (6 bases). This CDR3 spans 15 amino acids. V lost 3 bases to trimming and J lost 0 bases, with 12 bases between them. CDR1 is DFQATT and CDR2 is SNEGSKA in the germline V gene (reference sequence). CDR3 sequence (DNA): TGCAGTGCTAGGCGACAGGAAACCTCTGGAAACACCATATATTTT. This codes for CSARRQETSGNTIYF.

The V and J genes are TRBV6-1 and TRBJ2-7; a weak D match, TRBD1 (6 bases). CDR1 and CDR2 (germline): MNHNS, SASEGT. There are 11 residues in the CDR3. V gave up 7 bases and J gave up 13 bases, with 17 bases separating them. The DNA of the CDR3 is TGTGCCAGCACTCCCCTCACAGGGCTTTACTTC. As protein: CASTPLTGLYF.

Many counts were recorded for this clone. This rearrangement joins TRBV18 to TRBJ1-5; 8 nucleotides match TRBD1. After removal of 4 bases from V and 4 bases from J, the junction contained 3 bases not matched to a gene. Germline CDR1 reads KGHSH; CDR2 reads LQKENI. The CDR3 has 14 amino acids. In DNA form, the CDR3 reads TGTGCCAGCTCACTTAACAGGGGGAATCAGCCCCAGCATTTT. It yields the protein CASSLNRGNQPQHF.

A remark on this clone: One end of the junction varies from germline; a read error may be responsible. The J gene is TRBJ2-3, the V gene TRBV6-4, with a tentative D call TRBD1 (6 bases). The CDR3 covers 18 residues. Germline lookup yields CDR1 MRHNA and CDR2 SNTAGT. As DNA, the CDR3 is TGTGCCAGCAGTCACTCTTATGGGGGCGTCATGTCCTCGGATACGCAGTATTTT. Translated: CASSHSYGGVMSSDTQYF.

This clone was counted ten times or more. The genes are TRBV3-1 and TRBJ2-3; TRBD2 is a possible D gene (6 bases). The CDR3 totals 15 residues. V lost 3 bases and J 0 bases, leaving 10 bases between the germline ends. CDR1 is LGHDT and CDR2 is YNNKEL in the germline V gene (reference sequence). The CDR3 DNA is TGTGCCAGCAGCCATGCGGGATCGAGCACAGATACGCAGTATTTT. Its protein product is CASSHAGSSTDTQYF.

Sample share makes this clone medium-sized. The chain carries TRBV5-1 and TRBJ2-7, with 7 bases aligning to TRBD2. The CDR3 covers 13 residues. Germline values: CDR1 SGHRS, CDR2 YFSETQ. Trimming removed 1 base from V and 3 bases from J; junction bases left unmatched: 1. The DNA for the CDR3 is TGCGCCAGCAGCTTGCCTAGCGGCTACGAGCAGTACTTC. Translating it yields CASSLPSGYEQYF. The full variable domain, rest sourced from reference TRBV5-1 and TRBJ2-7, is KAGVTQTPRYLIKTRGQQVTLSCSPISGHRSVSWYQQTPGQGLQFLFEYFSETQRNKGNFPGRFSGRQFSNSRSEMNVSTLELGDSALYLCASSLPSGYEQYFGPGTRLTVT.

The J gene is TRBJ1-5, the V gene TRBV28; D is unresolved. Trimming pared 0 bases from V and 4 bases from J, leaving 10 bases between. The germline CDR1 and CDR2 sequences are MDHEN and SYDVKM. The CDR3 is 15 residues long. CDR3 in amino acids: CASSLWFLVNQPQHF. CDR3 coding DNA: TGTGCCAGCAGTTTATGGTTCCTGGTGAATCAGCCCCAGCATTTT.

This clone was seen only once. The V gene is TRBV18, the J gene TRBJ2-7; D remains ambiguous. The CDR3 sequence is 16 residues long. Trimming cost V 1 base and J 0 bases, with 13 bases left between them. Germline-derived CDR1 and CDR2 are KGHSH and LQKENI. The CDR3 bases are TGTGCCAGCTCACCACTCGCAGTTGGCGGCTCCTACGAGCAGTACTTC. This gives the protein CASSPLAVGGSYEQYF.

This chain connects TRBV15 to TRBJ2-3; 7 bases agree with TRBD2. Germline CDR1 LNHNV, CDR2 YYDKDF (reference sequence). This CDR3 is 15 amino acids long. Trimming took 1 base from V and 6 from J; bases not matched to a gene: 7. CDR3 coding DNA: TGTGCCACCAGCAGAGGGGAGCGGGAAACGGATACGCAGTATTTT. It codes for CATSRGERETDTQYF. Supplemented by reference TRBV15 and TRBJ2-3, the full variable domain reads DAMVIQNPRYQVTQFGKPVTLSCSQTLNHNVMYWYQQKSSQAPKLLFHYYDKDFNNEADTPDNFQSRRPNTSFCFLDIRSPGLGDTAMYLCATSRGERETDTQYFGPGTRLTVL.

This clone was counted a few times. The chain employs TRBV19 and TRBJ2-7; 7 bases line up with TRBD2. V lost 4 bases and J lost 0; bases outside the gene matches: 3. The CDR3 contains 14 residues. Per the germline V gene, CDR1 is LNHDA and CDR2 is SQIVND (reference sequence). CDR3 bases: TGTGCCAGTAGTACTAGCGGTAGCTCCTACGAGCAGTACTTC. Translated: CASSTSGSSYEQYF.

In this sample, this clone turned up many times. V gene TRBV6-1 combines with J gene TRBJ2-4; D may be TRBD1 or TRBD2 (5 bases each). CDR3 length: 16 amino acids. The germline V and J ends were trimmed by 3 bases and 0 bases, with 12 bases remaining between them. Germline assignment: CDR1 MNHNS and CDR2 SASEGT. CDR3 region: CASSDPGAEAKNIQYF. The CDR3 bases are TGTGCCAGCAGTGATCCCGGGGCCGAAGCCAAAAACATTCAGTACTTC.

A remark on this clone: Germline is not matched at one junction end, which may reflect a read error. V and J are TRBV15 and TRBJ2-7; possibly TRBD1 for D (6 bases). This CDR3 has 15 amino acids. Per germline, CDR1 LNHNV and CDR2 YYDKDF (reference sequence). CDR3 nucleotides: TGTACCACCAGCGAGAGTGGGGCGGACAGCTACGAGCAGTACTTC. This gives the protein CTTSESGADSYEQYF.

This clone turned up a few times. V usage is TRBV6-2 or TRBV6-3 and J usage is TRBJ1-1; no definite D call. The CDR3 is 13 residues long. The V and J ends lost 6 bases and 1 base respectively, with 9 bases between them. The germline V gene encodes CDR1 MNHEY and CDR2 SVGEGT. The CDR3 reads CASSHRENTEAFF. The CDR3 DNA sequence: TGTGCCAGCAGCCATCGAGAGAACACTGAAGCTTTCTTT.